This TCR beta chain was profiled in a study of technical replicates of blood from a handful of donors. Profiling relied on immunoSEQ multiplex PCR, and the TCRdb table lists in-frame clones only, not all of them. The repertoire holds 95,000 to 100,000 clones, with approximately 96% as singletons. The CDR3 spans 18 residues. V lost 5 bases to trimming and J lost 1 base; unmatched junction nucleotides: 10. The germline V gene has CDR1 SGHVS and CDR2 FNYEAQ. This sequence was found in a human donor in good health. The sequenced sample was T cells isolated from PBMCs. This chain joins TRBV7-6 and TRBJ2-2; 10 bases align to TRBD2. This CDR3 reads CASSIRLAGFKNTGELFF. DNA for the CDR3: TGTGCCAGCAGCATAAGACTAGCGGGCTTTAAGAACACCGGGGAGCTGTTTTTT.